Each of the 23 T cell receptor beta chains below was sequenced from the same sample in a study of blood T cell repertoires in COVID-19. Libraries were prepared by immunoSEQ multiplex PCR; TCRdb keeps only in-frame clonotypes and omits some of them. Here the sample spans some 53,000 clones, about 90% being singletons. The specimen was peripheral blood. All receptors come from a human donor in a cohort sampled during active COVID-19.

The chain links TRBV27 to TRBJ1-1; D uncertain. The germline V and J ends were trimmed by 6 bases and 4 bases, with 18 bases remaining between them. This CDR3 is 15 amino acids long. CDR1 MNHEY and CDR2 SMNVEV come from the germline V gene (reference sequence). The chain's CDR3 is CASSTLRTGTTEAFF. CDR3 DNA: TGTGCCAGCAGCACCCTCCGGACGGGAACCACTGAAGCTTTCTTT.

V usage is TRBV6-6 and J usage is TRBJ1-3; tentative D call: TRBD1 (5 bases). The V and J ends lost 2 bases and 4 bases respectively, with 9 bases between them. The CDR3 extends over 14 amino acids. CDR1 and CDR2 (germline): MNHNY, SVGAGI (reference sequence). Here the CDR3 DNA reads TGTGCCAGCAGTTACACGGAGGGGGGAAACACCATATATTTT. This translates into CASSYTEGGNTIYF.

The gene calls are TRBV4-1 and TRBJ2-5; perhaps TRBD1 as D (5 bases). The V end was cut by 1 base, the J end by 3 bases, with 12 bases between. Germline lookup yields CDR1 MGHRA and CDR2 YSYEKL. This CDR3 region has 15 residues. The CDR3 DNA reads as TGCGCCAGCAGCCAAGTAGGGGTCAAGAAAGAGACCCAGTACTTC. Its protein is CASSQVGVKKETQYF.

V is TRBV2 and J is TRBJ1-2, with D possibly TRBD1 on 6 matching bases. Trimming took 6 bases from V and 1 from J, leaving 15 bases between them. Per the germline V gene, CDR1 is SNHLY and CDR2 is FYNNEI. The CDR3 consists of 15 residues. CDR3 sequence reads: CASSARGGFNYGYTF. The CDR3 bases are TGTGCCAGCAGCGCAAGAGGGGGATTTAACTATGGCTACACCTTC.

The genes are TRBV28 and TRBJ1-5; TRBD1 aligns across 9 bases. J lost 7 bases, V lost 5 bases, and 12 bases had no gene match. CDR3 size: 16 residues. Germline loops: CDR1 MDHEN, CDR2 SYDVKM. The CDR3 region is CASSGGQGVGKQPQHF. CDR3 nucleotide sequence: TGTGCCAGCAGTGGGGGACAGGGTGTGGGAAAACAGCCCCAGCATTTT.

The V call is TRBV29-1, the J call TRBJ2-7; D remains unclear. From germline, CDR1 is SQVTM and CDR2 ANQGSEA. The CDR3 contains 12 residues. The V end lost 4 bases, the J end lost 1 base, and 8 bases lay between the germline ends. The CDR3 sequence: CSVGDFSYEQYF. The CDR3 DNA follows: TGCAGCGTTGGAGACTTTTCCTACGAGCAGTACTTC.

This chain links TRBV5-6 with TRBJ1-5, with D possibly matching TRBD1 (6 bases). Germline V gene lookup returns CDR1 SGHDT and CDR2 YYEEEE. This CDR3 is built from 17 residues. Trimming cost V 3 bases and J 0 bases, with 16 bases left between them. For the CDR3, the DNA is TGTGCCAGCAGCTCTCTCTGGACAGAGTATAGCAATCAGCCCCAGCATTTT. It translates to CASSSLWTEYSNQPQHF.

This chain uses TRBV6-2 or TRBV6-3 with TRBJ2-7, with 8 bases fitting TRBD1. CDR3 length: 16 amino acids. Germline assignment: CDR1 MNHEY and CDR2 SVGEGT. Trimming at V came to 4 bases and at J to 1 base, leaving 9 bases not matched to a gene. The CDR3 DNA reads TGTGCCAGCAGTTCCTTAAGACAGGGGAAATCCTACGAGCAGTACTTC. This codes for CASSSLRQGKSYEQYF.

The chain carries TRBV5-6 and TRBJ2-2; a possible D gene is TRBD1 (6 bases). This CDR3 contains 16 residues. Germline CDR1 is SGHDT and CDR2 is YYEEEE. The V end was cut by 0 bases, the J end by 4 bases, with 13 bases between. The CDR3 DNA reads TGTGCCAGCAGCTTGGGTTGGGACACCTCCACCGGGGAGCTGTTTTTT. This translates into CASSLGWDTSTGELFF.

The genes are TRBV19 and TRBJ1-6, with D maybe TRBD1 (5 bases). This CDR3 has 12 residues. CDR1 is LNHDA and CDR2 is SQIVND in the germline V gene (reference sequence). The V end lost 0 bases, the J end lost 11 bases, and 5 bases lay between the germline ends. The chain's CDR3 is CASSIEGPPLHF. The CDR3 DNA sequence: TGTGCCAGTAGTATAGAGGGGCCACCCCTCCACTTT. Full variable domain (remainder filled in from reference TRBV19 and TRBJ1-6): DGGITQSPKYLFRKEGQNVTLSCEQNLNHDAMYWYRQDPGQGLRLIYYSQIVNDFQKGDIAEGYSVSREKKESFPLTVTSAQKNPTAFYLCASSIEGPPLHFGNGTRLTVT.

The chain uses TRBV6-2 or TRBV6-3 and TRBJ2-1; possible D gene TRBD2, 5 bases. The germline V and J ends were trimmed by 4 bases and 2 bases, with 9 bases remaining between them. Germline loops: CDR1 MNHEY, CDR2 SVGEGT. The CDR3 has 14 amino acids. DNA of the CDR3: TGTGCCAGCAGTTCGAATAGCGCCTACAATGAGCAGTTCTTC. Its protein is CASSSNSAYNEQFF.

A single count supports this clone. One end of the junction varies from germline; a read error may be responsible. This chain links TRBV11-2 with TRBJ2-1; tentative D call: TRBD2 (5 bases). The CDR3 consists of 16 residues. Germline values: CDR1 SGHAT, CDR2 FQNNGV. CDR3 DNA: TGTGCCAGCAGCCTAGACCGGGGAAGCACCTACAATGAGCAGTTCTTC. Amino acid sequence: CASSLDRGSTYNEQFF.

This rearrangement joins TRBV6-5 to TRBJ2-5; 7 nucleotides align to TRBD2. Trimming took 4 bases from V and 5 from J; bases not matched to a gene: 10. CDR1 and CDR2 (germline): MNHEY, SVGAGI. The length of the CDR3 is 15 residues. The CDR3 protein is CASSLSAGAVETQYF. CDR3 coding DNA: TGTGCCAGCAGTTTGTCGGCGGGAGCGGTGGAGACCCAGTACTTC.

This clone came up once. The chain has TRBV28 and TRBJ1-1; 8 nucleotides agree with TRBD1. The CDR3 spans 13 residues. Germline values: CDR1 MDHEN, CDR2 SYDVKM. Losses at the gene ends were 5 bases for V and 12 bases for J; bases not matched to a gene: 11. Written as DNA, the CDR3 is TGTGCCAGCAGTGGCCCAGGGACAGGCATGACTTTCTTT. Encoded protein: CASSGPGTGMTFF.

CDR3 region: CASSLTGSVTDTQYF. The DNA of the CDR3 is TGTGCCAGCAGTTTGACCGGGAGCGTTACAGATACGCAGTATTTT. This sequence joins TRBV28 and TRBJ2-3; possibly TRBD2 for D (6 bases). Deletions cut 3 bases from V and 3 bases from J, with 13 bases between. The length of the CDR3 is 15 residues. Germline V gene sequence: CDR1 MDHEN, CDR2 SYDVKM. Full variable domain (outside the CDR3, taken from reference TRBV28 and TRBJ2-3): DVKVTQSSRYLVKRTGEKVFLECVQDMDHENMFWYRQDPGLGLRLIYFSYDVKMKEKGDIPEGYSVSREKKERFSLILESASTNQTSMYLCASSLTGSVTDTQYFGPGTRLTVL.

The chain combines TRBV20-1 with TRBJ2-7; the match to TRBD2 covers 7 bases. V trimming: 3 bases; J trimming: 3 bases; junction bases outside the gene matches: 8. The length of the CDR3 is 14 residues. Germline CDR1 is DFQATT and CDR2 is SNEGSKA (reference sequence). The DNA for the CDR3 is TGCAGTGCTAGTGAGGCTAGCGGATACTACGAGCAGTACTTC. It yields the protein CSASEASGYYEQYF.

CDR3 bases: TGTGCCAGCAGTGAAGCCGGGACAGGCCCCCGGGGCTACACCTTC. Translated, it gives CASSEAGTGPRGYTF. This chain links TRBV6-1 with TRBJ1-2; 8 bases map to TRBD1. Per germline, CDR1 MNHNS and CDR2 SASEGT. Trimming cost V 0 bases and J 8 bases; bases outside gene matches: 8. CDR3 length: 15 residues.

The chain carries TRBV19 and TRBJ2-1; perhaps TRBD2 as D (9 bases). This CDR3 comprises 19 residues. V was trimmed by 8 bases and J by 7 bases, leaving 33 bases between them. The germline gives CDR1 LNHDA, CDR2 SQIVND (reference sequence). The CDR3 nucleotides read TGTGCCAGTTCCAAGCGACAGGGGTCATTTCTAGCGGGATGGAATGAGCAGTTCTTC. Translating it yields CASSKRQGSFLAGWNEQFF.

This clone was seen a handful of times. The chain recombines TRBV28 with TRBJ1-1; 7 bases agree with TRBD1. Germline CDR1 is MDHEN and CDR2 is SYDVKM. The CDR3 spans 14 residues. V lost 3 bases and J lost 2; bases outside the gene matches: 3. CDR3 bases: TGTGCCAGCAGTTTTGGGACAGATAACACTGAAGCTTTCTTT. This sequence encodes CASSFGTDNTEAFF.

The chain uses TRBV5-1 and TRBJ2-7; 10 bases line up with TRBD1. In germline, CDR1 is SGHRS, CDR2 YFSETQ. V gave up 4 bases and J gave up 4 bases; unmatched junction bases: 2. The CDR3 sequence is 13 residues long. CDR3 coding DNA: TGCGCCAGCAGCCGGGACAGGGGTTACGAGCAGTACTTC. Translating gives CASSRDRGYEQYF.

In this sample, this clone turned up a few times. The chain recombines TRBV4-1 with TRBJ2-7; tentatively, D is TRBD1 (6 bases). V was cut by 4 bases and J by 2 bases, with 15 bases left in between. The CDR3 extends over 15 amino acids. Germline assignment: CDR1 MGHRA and CDR2 YSYEKL. This chain's CDR3 is CASSPLLGQTYEQYF. The CDR3 nucleotides are TGCGCCAGCAGCCCCCTTCTAGGACAGACCTACGAGCAGTACTTC.

This sequence joins TRBV29-1 and TRBJ2-2; 10 nucleotides line up with TRBD2. The CDR3 contains 14 residues. The germline gives CDR1 SQVTM, CDR2 ANQGSEA. V lost 5 bases and J lost 1; bases outside the gene matches: 1. The CDR3 DNA reads as TGCAGCGTTCGGACTAGCGGGAACACCGGGGAGCTGTTTTTT. Translation gives CSVRTSGNTGELFF.

The chain carries TRBV6-5 and TRBJ1-2; D is uncertain. The CDR3 sequence is 12 residues long. In germline, CDR1 is MNHEY, CDR2 SVGAGI. V shed 2 bases and J shed 6 bases, with 7 bases lying between them. CDR3 sequence (DNA): TGTGCCAGCAGTTACGGCGGAAATGGCTACACCTTC. Encoded protein: CASSYGGNGYTF.